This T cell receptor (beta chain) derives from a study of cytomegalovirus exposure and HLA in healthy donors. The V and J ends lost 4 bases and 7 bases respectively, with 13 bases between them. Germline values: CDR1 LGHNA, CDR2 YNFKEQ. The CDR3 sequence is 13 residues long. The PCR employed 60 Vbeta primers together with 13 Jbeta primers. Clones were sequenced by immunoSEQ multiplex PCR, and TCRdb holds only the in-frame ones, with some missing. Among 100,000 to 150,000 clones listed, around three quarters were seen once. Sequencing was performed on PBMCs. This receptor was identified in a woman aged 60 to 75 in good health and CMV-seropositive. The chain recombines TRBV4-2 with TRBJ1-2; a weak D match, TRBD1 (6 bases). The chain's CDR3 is CASSLRDTGGYTF. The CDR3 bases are TGTGCCAGCAGCCTCCGGGACACTGGTGGCTACACCTTC.